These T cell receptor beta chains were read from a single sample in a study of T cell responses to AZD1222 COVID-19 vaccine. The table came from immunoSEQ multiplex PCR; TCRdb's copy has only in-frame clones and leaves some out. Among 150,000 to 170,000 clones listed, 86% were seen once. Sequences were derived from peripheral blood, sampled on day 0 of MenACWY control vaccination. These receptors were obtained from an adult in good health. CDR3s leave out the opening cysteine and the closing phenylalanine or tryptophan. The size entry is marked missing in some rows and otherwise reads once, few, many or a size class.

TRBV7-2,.,ASSLLAGGKAGVEQY
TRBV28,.,AALSDGNTGELF
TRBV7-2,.,ASSPTPGLAGGVGI
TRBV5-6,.,ASSLKQLSSYEQY
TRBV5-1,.,ASSLETGVYEQY
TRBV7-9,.,ASSWTSGAETQY
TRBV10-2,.,ASSDFYGYT
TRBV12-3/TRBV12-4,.,ASSFGVTEAF
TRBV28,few,ASSGTSGGNNQETQY
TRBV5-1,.,ASSSDLNVQTEAF
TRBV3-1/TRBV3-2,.,ASSQGTGIYYGYT
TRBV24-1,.,ATSDPAGTKETQY
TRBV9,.,ASSVAGTGNEQY
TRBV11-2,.,ASSSPVGTDTQY
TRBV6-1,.,ASSDWVNQPQH
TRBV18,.,ASSPRGLAETQY
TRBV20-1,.,SARLLGYYT
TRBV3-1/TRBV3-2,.,ASSRAGGGGANVLT
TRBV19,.,ASSIDRGNEKLF
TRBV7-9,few,ASSLGSGVYGYT
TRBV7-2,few,ASSLWDTNTEAF
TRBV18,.,ASSHRLAAYQETQY
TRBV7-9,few,ASRPGNRVDEQY
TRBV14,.,ASSPPGPSFGYGYT
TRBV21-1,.,ASSKGNANSPLH
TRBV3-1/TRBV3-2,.,ASSQGQGIWGGNTIY
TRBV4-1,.,ASSQDEAGPRSHLSYEQY
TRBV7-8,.,ASSLGKENQPQH
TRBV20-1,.,SASPPGGRAYEQY
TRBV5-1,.,ASSLPSVDTQY
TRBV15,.,ATSRDGQGRDQPQH
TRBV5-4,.,ASSSRSSGSYNEQF
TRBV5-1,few,ASSFSGDSQETQY
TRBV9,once,ASSVAGRSYGYT
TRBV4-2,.,ASSQESPSTDTQY
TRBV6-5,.,ASSPNVQGRNGYT
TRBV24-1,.,ATSDFVGGEQF
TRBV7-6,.,ASPSRPRVCQPQH
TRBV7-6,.,ASSPAWGQNNQPQH
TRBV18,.,ASSPQRDTEAF
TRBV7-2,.,ASSYGPTSEGGYT
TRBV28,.,ASSGTSLETQY
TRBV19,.,ASSIEGTGAHEQY
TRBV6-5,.,ASSLYLTGNTEAF
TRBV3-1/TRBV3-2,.,ASSHWGAEAYGYT